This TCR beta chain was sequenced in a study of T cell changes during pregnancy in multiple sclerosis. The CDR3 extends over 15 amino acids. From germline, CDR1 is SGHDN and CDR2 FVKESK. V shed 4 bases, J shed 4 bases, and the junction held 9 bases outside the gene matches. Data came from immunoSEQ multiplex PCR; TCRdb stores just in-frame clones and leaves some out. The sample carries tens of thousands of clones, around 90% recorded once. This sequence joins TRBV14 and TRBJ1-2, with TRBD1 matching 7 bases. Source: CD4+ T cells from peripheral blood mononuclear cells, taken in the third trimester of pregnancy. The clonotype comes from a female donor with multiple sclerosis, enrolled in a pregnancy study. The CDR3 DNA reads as TGTGCCAGCAGCCTAGGGTCGCGGGACAGCTATGGCTACACCTTC. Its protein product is CASSLGSRDSYGYTF.